The 23 T cell receptor beta chains presented below share a single source sample, sequenced in a study of blood T cell repertoires in COVID-19. Libraries were prepared by immunoSEQ multiplex PCR; TCRdb keeps only in-frame clonotypes and omits some of them. The sample includes hundreds of thousands of clones, about nine tenths of them seen just once. Sequencing was carried out using peripheral blood. These receptors were obtained from a woman aged 65 to 85 with COVID-19, enrolled during active disease.

The count of this clone is one. This chain links TRBV6-6 with TRBJ1-3; D unresolved. This CDR3 region has 16 residues. Germline loops: CDR1 MNHNY, CDR2 SVGAGI (reference sequence). Trimming took 6 bases from V and 0 from J, leaving 15 bases between them. The CDR3 here is CASSPTPRGSGNTIYF. The CDR3 bases are TGTGCCAGCAGCCCTACACCCCGGGGCTCTGGAAACACCATATATTTT.

The rearrangement uses TRBV5-6 and TRBJ1-2; the D gene is possibly TRBD1 (5 bases). The CDR3 consists of 14 residues. V was cut by 3 bases and J by 4 bases, with 13 bases left in between. The germline V gene has CDR1 SGHDT and CDR2 YYEEEE. As DNA, the CDR3 is TGTGCCAGCAGCTCACCCAGGGTAGTCTATGGCTACACCTTC. Its protein is CASSSPRVVYGYTF.

CDR3 in DNA: TGTGCCAGCAGTTACTCGAGAGGGGGCAATGGCTACACCTTC. Its translation is CASSYSRGGNGYTF. This chain links TRBV6-5 with TRBJ1-2; 7 nucleotides agree with TRBD1. This CDR3 has 14 amino acids. The germline gives CDR1 MNHEY, CDR2 SVGAGI. The trim removed 0 bases at V and 6 bases at J, leaving 4 bases unmatched.

This sequence joins TRBV12-3 or TRBV12-4 and TRBJ1-3; D is ambiguous. This CDR3 spans 13 amino acids. Trimming pared 3 bases from V and 4 bases from J, leaving 7 bases between. The DNA for the CDR3 is TGTGCCAGCAGTTTTGGAGGAGGAAACACCATATATTTT. Residues: CASSFGGGNTIYF.

The chain uses TRBV7-8 and TRBJ1-6; 7 positions agree with TRBD1. Looked up from germline, CDR1 is SGHVS and CDR2 is FQNEAQ. This CDR3 contains 13 residues. Trimming at V came to 1 base and at J to 9 bases, leaving 0 bases not matched to a gene. The CDR3, as DNA: TGTGCCAGCAGCTTAGACAGGGGTTCACCCCTCCACTTT. It specifies CASSLDRGSPLHF.

This rearrangement joins TRBV7-9 to TRBJ2-5; TRBD2 matches 8 bases. V trimming: 5 bases; J trimming: 9 bases; junction bases outside the gene matches: 11. CDR3 length equals 14 residues. Germline CDR1 and CDR2: SEHNR and FQNEAQ (reference sequence). The CDR3 nucleotides are TGTGCCAGCAGCACTAGCGGCGGCCGGGTGGCCCAGTACTTC. Encoded protein: CASSTSGGRVAQYF.

V gene TRBV5-1 combines with J gene TRBJ1-1; 10 bases are a match to TRBD1. Trimming removed 2 bases from V and 3 bases from J; junction bases left unmatched: 4. This CDR3 is built from 15 residues. The V gene's germline CDR1 is SGHRS and CDR2 YFSETQ. DNA for the CDR3: TGCGCCAGCAGCTTAAGACAGGGGGCAGACACTGAAGCTTTCTTT. It specifies CASSLRQGADTEAFF.

V gene TRBV18 combines with J gene TRBJ1-6; D possibly corresponds to TRBD1 (6 bases). Trimming cost V 2 bases and J 5 bases, with 7 bases left between them. The germline CDR1 and CDR2 sequences are KGHSH and LQKENI. The length of the CDR3 is 14 residues. Written as DNA, the CDR3 is TGTGCCAGCTCACCAGGGGGCAATAATTCACCCCTCCACTTT. This translates into CASSPGGNNSPLHF. Full variable domain (outside the CDR3, taken from reference TRBV18 and TRBJ1-6): NAGVMQNPRHLVRRRGQEARLRCSPMKGHSHVYWYRQLPEEGLKFMVYLQKENIIDESGMPKERFSAEFPKEGPSILRIQQVVRGDSAAYFCASSPGGNNSPLHFGNGTRLTVT.

This chain connects TRBV10-2 to TRBJ2-5, with D possibly TRBD1 on 6 matching bases. The germline V gene has CDR1 WSHSY and CDR2 SAAADI. V lost 3 bases and J 7 bases, leaving 15 bases between the germline ends. The CDR3 extends over 14 amino acids. For the CDR3, the DNA is TGCGCCAGCAGTGACAGGGGCCTCGACGGGACCCAGTACTTC. This sequence encodes CASSDRGLDGTQYF.

The chain joins TRBV29-1 to TRBJ1-1; 8 bases match TRBD1. The V gene end was trimmed by 8 bases and the J gene end by 1 base; junction bases not matched to a gene: 3. Germline-derived CDR1 and CDR2 are SQVTM and ANQGSEA. The CDR3 covers 12 residues. The CDR3 loop is CSSGQGNTEAFF. The CDR3, as DNA: TGCAGCTCCGGACAGGGGAACACTGAAGCTTTCTTT.

This sequence joins TRBV28 and TRBJ1-2, with 11 positions matching TRBD1. V shed 4 bases and J 6 bases; nucleotides not matched to a gene: 4. CDR3 size: 14 residues. Germline CDR1 is MDHEN and CDR2 is SYDVKM. This chain's CDR3 is CASSSPGQGDGYTF. The CDR3 DNA reads TGTGCCAGCAGTTCTCCGGGACAGGGGGATGGCTACACCTTC.

V gene TRBV4-3 combines with J gene TRBJ1-1; D remains unclear. There are 14 residues in the CDR3. Trimming removed 1 base at V and 1 base at J, with 7 bases between. Germline V lookup: CDR1 LGHNA, CDR2 YSLEER. CDR3 in DNA: TGCGCCAGCAGCCAAGTTTGGCAGAACACTGAAGCTTTCTTT. It is translated as CASSQVWQNTEAFF.

The chain joins TRBV3-1 (or the pseudogene TRBV3-2) to TRBJ2-6, with 7 bases lining up with TRBD1. Germline lookup yields CDR1 LGHDT and CDR2 YNNKEL (reference sequence). Unmatched junction bases numbered 10, after V lost 4 bases and J lost 4 bases. The CDR3 runs 17 residues. The CDR3 spells CASSPLRGISGANVLTF. The CDR3 coding sequence is TGTGCCAGCAGCCCCCTCAGGGGGATCTCCGGGGCCAACGTCCTGACTTTC.

V is TRBV10-2 and J is TRBJ1-2, with a weak D call TRBD1 (5 bases). The V end was cut by 6 bases, the J end by 4 bases, with 18 bases between. The CDR3 consists of 15 residues. From germline, CDR1 is WSHSY and CDR2 SAAADI. The chain's CDR3 is CASRESGTSRYGYTF. The CDR3 coding sequence is TGCGCCAGCAGGGAAAGCGGGACCTCTCGCTATGGCTACACCTTC.

This clone came up once. The chain carries TRBV7-9 and TRBJ1-4; D gene ambiguous. CDR3 length: 15 amino acids. The germline V gene encodes CDR1 SEHNR and CDR2 FQNEAQ (reference sequence). Deletions cut 5 bases from V and 0 bases from J, with 10 bases between. The CDR3 sequence: CASSPHRATNEKLFF. The CDR3 nucleotides read TGTGCCAGCAGCCCCCACCGGGCAACTAATGAAAAACTGTTTTTT.

V and J are TRBV19 and TRBJ2-2, with D perhaps matching TRBD1 (5 bases). Trimming shortened V by 2 bases and J by 2 bases, and 12 bases separated the two germline ends. Germline V CDR1 and CDR2: LNHDA, SQIVND (reference sequence). This CDR3 is 16 amino acids long. CDR3 in DNA: TGTGCCAGTAGTATACGAGCAGGGCGCAACACCGGGGAGCTGTTTTTT. Translation gives CASSIRAGRNTGELFF.

In this sample, this clone turned up many times. The V gene is TRBV3-1 (or the pseudogene TRBV3-2), the J gene TRBJ1-5; tentatively, D is TRBD1 (6 bases). Germline lookup yields CDR1 LGHDT and CDR2 YNNKEL (reference sequence). The CDR3 runs 14 residues. V was clipped by 2 bases and J by 7 bases, with 12 bases between them. The CDR3 DNA follows: TGTGCCAGCAGCCAACCAGGGGACCGACAGCCCCAGCATTTT. Translating gives CASSQPGDRQPQHF.

The chain is built from TRBV5-4 and TRBJ2-1; TRBD1 aligns across 9 bases. The germline V gene has CDR1 SGHNT and CDR2 YYREEE (reference sequence). This CDR3 spans 17 amino acids. The V segment lost 3 bases and the J segment 7 bases; nucleotides outside the gene matches: 14. CDR3 amino acids: CASSSGGRDRVKNEQFF. CDR3 sequence (DNA): TGTGCCAGCAGCTCGGGGGGCCGGGACAGGGTGAAAAATGAGCAGTTCTTC. The full variable domain, rest sourced from reference TRBV5-4 and TRBJ2-1, is ETGVTQSPTHLIKTRGQQVTLRCSSQSGHNTVSWYQQALGQGPQFIFQYYREEENGRGNFPPRFSGLQFPNYSSELNVNALELDDSALYLCASSSGGRDRVKNEQFFGPGTRLTVL.

This sequence joins TRBV19 and TRBJ2-7; 12 bases map to TRBD2. Unmatched junction bases numbered 1, after V lost 1 base and J lost 3 bases. The CDR3 covers 15 residues. Germline loops: CDR1 LNHDA, CDR2 SQIVND (reference sequence). CDR3 in amino acids: CASSIASGGDYEQYF. CDR3 DNA: TGTGCCAGTAGTATAGCTAGCGGGGGGGACTACGAGCAGTACTTC.

V is TRBV6-2 or TRBV6-3 and J is TRBJ1-1; D might be TRBD1 (5 bases). The CDR3 covers 13 residues. The germline V and J ends were trimmed by 6 bases and 4 bases, with 12 bases remaining between them. From germline, CDR1 is MNHEY and CDR2 SVGEGT. This CDR3 reads CASSLRQTTEAFF. DNA for the CDR3: TGTGCCAGCAGCCTAAGACAGACCACTGAAGCTTTCTTT.

This clone has only one observation. The chain carries TRBV5-1 and TRBJ1-4, with a possible D match to TRBD1 (5 bases). From germline, CDR1 is SGHRS and CDR2 YFSETQ. V lost 4 bases and J 17 bases, leaving 21 bases between the germline ends. The CDR3 contains 13 residues. CDR3 nucleotide sequence: TGCGCCAGCAGCCCTTCGGAGGGTCGGGACCTATTTTTT. This codes for CASSPSEGRDLFF. The complete variable domain, with remaining parts taken from reference TRBV5-1 and TRBJ1-4, reads KAGVTQTPRYLIKTRGQQVTLSCSPISGHRSVSWYQQTPGQGLQFLFEYFSETQRNKGNFPGRFSGRQFSNSRSEMNVSTLELGDSALYLCASSPSEGRDLFFGSGTQLSVL.

The CDR3 region has the DNA TGTGCCAGCAGCCGCCGCGGCGGGGGGGCCTACGAGCAGTACTTC. Amino acid sequence: CASSRRGGGAYEQYF. This chain links TRBV7-3 with TRBJ2-7, with TRBD2 matching 9 bases. This CDR3 is 15 amino acids long. Per germline, CDR1 SGHTA and CDR2 FQGTGA. Trimming at V came to 5 bases and at J to 2 bases, leaving 7 bases not matched to a gene.

CDR3 DNA sequence: TGTGCCAGCAGCTCGCCCCCCGGGACTGGGGGGACCCAGTACTTC. As protein: CASSSPPGTGGTQYF. V gene TRBV13 combines with J gene TRBJ2-5; weak D call: TRBD2 (6 bases). The CDR3 has 15 amino acids. With 4 bases removed from V and 7 bases from J, the gap between germline ends came to 19 bases. Germline lookup yields CDR1 PRHDT and CDR2 FYEKMQ (reference sequence).